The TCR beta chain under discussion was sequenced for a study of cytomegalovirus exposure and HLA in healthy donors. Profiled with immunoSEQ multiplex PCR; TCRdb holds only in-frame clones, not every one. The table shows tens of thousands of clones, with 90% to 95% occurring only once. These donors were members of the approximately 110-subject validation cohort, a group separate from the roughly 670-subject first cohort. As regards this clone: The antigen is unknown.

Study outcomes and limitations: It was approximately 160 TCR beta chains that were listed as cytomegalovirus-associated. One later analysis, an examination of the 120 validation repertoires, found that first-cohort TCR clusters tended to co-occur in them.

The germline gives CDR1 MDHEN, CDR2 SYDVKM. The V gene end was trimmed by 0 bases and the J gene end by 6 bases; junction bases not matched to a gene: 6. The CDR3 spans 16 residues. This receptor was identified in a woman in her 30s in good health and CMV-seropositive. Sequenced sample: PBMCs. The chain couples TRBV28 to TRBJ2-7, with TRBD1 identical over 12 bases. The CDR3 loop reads CASSLWGQGAKGEQYF. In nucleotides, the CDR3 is TGTGCCAGCAGTTTATGGGGACAGGGGGCCAAAGGCGAGCAGTACTTC.